This T cell receptor beta chain originates from a study of CD8 T cells in Susac syndrome. Per germline, CDR1 DFQATT and CDR2 SNEGSKA (reference sequence). CDR3 length equals 14 residues. J gave up 5 bases and V 6 bases, and 4 bases lay outside the gene matches. TCR beta was sequenced from blood CD8+ and CD4+ T cells. The CD8+ and CD4+ T cells were negatively isolated, with the TEMRA cells enriched by FACS. Random hexamers were used to reverse transcribe roughly 0.5 to 1 ug of RNA. Amplification of TCR beta CDR3 used immunoSEQ multiplex PCR across 54 Vbeta and 13 Jbeta. From the immunoSEQ multiplex PCR reads, TCRdb called clonotypes with MiXCR, one entry per CDR3 protein. The data contain approximately 110,000 distinct CDR3 sequences, around 94% of them singletons.

The sequenced material came from CD4+ T cells from PBMCs. The chain carries TRBV20-1 and TRBJ2-1, with 13 bases that match TRBD2. The origin of this receptor is a human donor in good health. In DNA, the CDR3 is TGCAGTGCAATGGGACTAGCGGGGAACAATGAGCAGTTCTTC. The encoded protein is CSAMGLAGNNEQFF.